The present entry profiles one TCR beta chain with its context. The antigen it recognizes is unknown. Within one base of it there is no much larger clone, and no base qualities were kept. Libraries were prepared through the immunoSEQ multiplex PCR assay. The multiplex PCR relied on a mix of 60 forward primers for TCR Vbeta segments and 13 reverse primers for TCR Jbeta segments. The CDR3 region of rearranged TCR beta genes was amplified from genomic DNA by a multiplex PCR assay. The Illumina HiSeq System was used to sequence the amplified TCR beta libraries as 87-base-pair reads. In the source study's methods: In a later analysis, approximately 74 million unique TCR beta chains were counted across the roughly 610 repertoires, and roughly 10 million of these chains were shared by at least two donors. A nearest-neighbor algorithm error-corrected the raw reads and collapsed the reads into unique sequences, merging closely related sequences to remove PCR and sequencing errors. CDR3 sequences were aligned to IMGT reference sequences to assign V, D and J gene segments. Each retained sequence needed at least a six-nucleotide match to both a V gene segment and a J gene segment. A rearrangement was called productive if the CDR3 had no stop codons and remained in frame with V and J, and every other rearrangement was called non-productive. Following IMGT convention, CDR3 was defined as the stretch from the second conserved V-encoded cysteine up to the conserved J-encoded phenylalanine. The earlier analysis of roughly 590 of the donors excluded any sequence lacking an unambiguous match to a single V gene segment. An earlier analysis of a few hundred of the donors classified V segments as functional when productive rearrangements were above 56.7% and as segregating when the standard deviation between donors was above 5%. A statistical classification framework was developed to diagnose cytomegalovirus status using the catalog of TCR beta chain sequences. In a later analysis, V and J genes were assigned by comparing TCR nucleotide sequences against IMGT/GENE-DB human TR gene sequences. The TCRdist pipeline was used in a later analysis to assign CDR3 sequences and most-parsimonious VDJ recombination scenarios. In a later analysis, each TCR beta chain was defined by its CDR3 amino acid sequence together with its V-gene family, and reads lacking a unique V-gene family were excluded. As a way to deal with suspected cross-contamination and a sequencing artifact, a later analysis dropped 592 nucleotide sequences that were highly shared and had low generation probability. A later analysis calculated a clonal expansion index for each public chain from normalized within-repertoire ranks of inferred template counts. In a later analysis, generation probabilities were computed with a VDJ recombination model fitted to out-of-frame rearrangements, and the resulting probabilities were checked against IGoR. In a later analysis, TCR-TCR, TCR-HLA and TCR-CMV co-occurrence was scored with hypergeometric tests, and a repertoire-size bias correction was applied to TCR pairs. In a later analysis, false discovery rates were estimated by permuting HLA or CMV assignments 20 times. In a later analysis, co-occurring TCRs were grouped using DBSCAN, and TCRdist sequence similarity was added for clustering within HLA-allele-positive subsets. Repertoires with fewer than 30,000 or more than 120,000 public chains, plus five repertoires with anomalous nucleotide sharing, were excluded from co-occurrence clustering. TCRdb retrieved this table from immuneACCESS and kept in-frame rearrangements only. Not all clones are present; in checked studies, unresolved V genes account for under half, and no reason is known for the remainder. That table is the source of V, J and clone size, and D and trimming were worked out from the DNA. The sample yields 150,000 to 200,000 clones; 80% to 85% were counted once. The ten largest clones add up to under 0.9% of the sample.

These data originate in a study of cytomegalovirus exposure and HLA in healthy donors (TCRdb year 2017). Some background on the complete study: According to an earlier analysis of 587 of the donors, about 190 million T cells yielded 120 million or so unique TCR beta sequences and around 280 Gb of sequence data. An early release covering roughly 580 HLA-typed donors comprised about 290 gigabases of sequencing data and 85 million or so unique TCR sequences. The genetic ancestry cluster associated with self-reported Caucasian donors included 81% of the 300 to 450 genotyped donors. The study aimed to test whether cataloging public T cell receptors could reveal signatures of past pathogen exposure. Using immunosequencing, the study profiled T cell repertoires from some 670 subjects and related those repertoires to cytomegalovirus serostatus. Along with the roughly 670-subject first cohort, a separate validation cohort of over a hundred different subjects was used. To predict cytomegalovirus infection status, the study combined high-throughput TCR immunosequencing, statistical association of individual TCRs with disease status, and machine learning. A later analysis re-analyzed previously published TCR beta repertoires from roughly 630 donors and added high-resolution HLA genotyping to study TCR occurrence patterns. Rather than using new phenotypic data, the later analysis identified candidate immune exposures from TCR beta sequences and from how often those sequences occurred across donors. An earlier analysis of 587 of the donors used high-throughput TCR beta sequencing to judge whether each TCR beta V gene segment behaved as functional or pseudogenic. Alongside the repertoire data, information on donor age, sex, ethnicity and CMV serostatus was compiled. A later genetic analysis used genome-wide SNP genotypes for about three fifths of the roughly 700 donors, treating that subset as a discovery cohort. All discovery cohort repertoires had been generated on a single sequencing platform. HLA typing covered class I and class II loci at four-digit resolution. The number of donors typed differed by locus, with about 629-640 for A, B, C, DRB1 and DQB1, more than 500 for DQA1, about 610 for DPA1, and some 440 for DPB1. Because of strong linkage in the cohort, a handful of DR-DQ haplotypes were treated as single units for association and clustering. Across 398 genotyped donors of the cohort, an average of 235,054 unique TCR beta nucleotide sequences per donor were sequenced, and roughly a sixth of those sequences were non-productive. Study-wide findings and limitations: The only immune exposure information available for the cohort was CMV serostatus. Correlated functional status among segregating V segments might reflect linkage disequilibrium, but an unknown experimental factor could not be ruled out. Some IMGT-functional V segments, including TRBV6-2 and TRBV6-3, could not be distinguished by the 87-base-pair reads and were therefore excluded. Only TCR beta chains were sequenced in this cohort, and the absence of alpha or paired-chain data limited detectable features. Compared with equally common non-associated chains, HLA-associated TCR beta chains in a later analysis were more clonally expanded and had lower generation probabilities. V-gene and J-gene trimming of TCR beta chains was associated with a missense DCLRE1C variant in a later genetic analysis, and the association was replicated in an independent cohort. A later analysis found that most CMV-associated TCR beta chains appeared HLA-restricted, with HLA associations seemingly driven largely by CMV exposure. According to the authors, the approach could potentially be generalized to other disease states and immunological phenotypes. When HLA alleles, especially DR and DQ, strongly co-occurred, TCR associations were difficult to assign to individual alleles. In an earlier analysis of about 540 of the donors, most TCR beta V segments were observed in productive rearrangements about 87% or about 30% of the time, broadly matching IMGT annotations. In vitro tests confirmed that three of the cytomegalovirus-associated TCR beta chains recognize cytomegalovirus antigens. Most TCR sequences were seen in very few donors, while some public TCRs were found in many individuals. A further reported finding was that TCR beta sequences accurately predicted the HLA-A and HLA-B alleles for most subjects in the first cohort. Roughly uniform sequencing depth across donors was assumed in presence/absence analyses, although this assumption may not hold. A later analysis found that TCR association rates varied across HLA loci, with DRB1 alleles showing the most associated TCRs and HLA-C alleles the fewest. Because some donors lacked HLA typing at each locus, the association tests relied only on the typed subset. The classifier was reported to diagnose cytomegalovirus status with high specificity and sensitivity in both the original and validation cohorts. Specific HLA alleles were associated with over 15,000 TCR beta sequences at a false discovery rate of 0.05 in a later analysis. The sequencing pipeline was judged likely to have produced a cluster of highly shared sequence variants as a technical artifact. In the study, 150 to 200 TCR beta chains were listed as associated with cytomegalovirus. A later analysis reported that several top co-occurrence clusters appeared linked to parvovirus B19, influenza, CMV and Epstein-Barr virus. According to a later genetic analysis, donors in an Asian-associated ancestry cluster had fewer N-insertions in productive TCRs than the approximately 700-donor mean. The earlier analysis of about 600 of the donors excluded some 15 rarely observed V segments, including chromosome 9 orphons, because counts were too low.

The cohort comprised some 680 healthy bone marrow donors. At the time of sampling, all cohort members were nominally healthy, though unrecorded immune exposures were likely present. The donor tested CMV seronegative, placing the donor among the 350 or so seronegative members of the cohort. A peripheral blood sample was collected from each donor, and TCR beta sequencing was performed on peripheral blood mononuclear cells. Genomic DNA was extracted from the blood cell samples with the Qiagen DNeasy Blood Extraction Kit. Spanning cysteine to phenylalanine, the CDR3 consists of 19 amino acids. Just the 57-base CDR3 DNA is kept, in frame starting at base 1. The junction carries 17 bases between V and J, which are trimmed by 0 bases and 2 bases respectively. Sequences MGHRA (CDR1) and YSYEKL (CDR2) are obtained from the germline V gene.

The sample was PBMCs. This TCR derives from a woman under 30 in good health and CMV-seronegative. The V and J segments used are TRBV4-1 and TRBJ2-6; the D gene is possibly TRBD1, with 5 bases matching. CDR3 sequence: CASSQEVLSRATGANVLTF. The DNA sequence is as follows: TGCGCCAGCAGCCAAGAGGTTTTAAGCAGGGCAACTGGGGCCAACGTCCTGACTTTC.